This T cell receptor (beta chain) stems from a study of immune evolution from preneoplasia to lung adenocarcinoma. At the level of the study: HLA loss of heterozygosity: about 7% AIS, under 19% MIA, around 33% ADC, none AAH.

This clone showed up just once. Measured with immunoSEQ multiplex PCR; TCRdb has only the in-frame clones, and not every one. The sample lists about 8,200 clones; around 80% were seen once. Resections took place in Japan or China from the mid-2010s to the late 2010s. The sequenced material came from FFPE minimally invasive lung adenocarcinoma tissue. The receptor comes from a person aged 70 to 85 with lung adenocarcinoma.

The CDR3 DNA reads as TGCATCCTGGGACAGGGGAGTGATCGAAGGAACACTGAAGCTTTCTTT. Translated, it gives CILGQGSDRRNTEAFF. J is TRBJ1-1 and V is TRBV29-1, with 10 positions matching TRBD1. From germline, CDR1 is SQVTM and CDR2 ANQGSEA. The CDR3 runs to 16 residues.